These 19 T cell receptor beta chains were sequenced from one sample in a study of OX40 agonist ivuxolimab in advanced cancers. The protocol used for the library was the immunoSEQ multiplex PCR assay. Drawn from immuneACCESS, this table holds only the in-frame rearrangements with V and J called that TCRdb kept. Clones are partly lost; checked studies trace under half to an unresolved V gene and leave the rest unexplained. For this sample the table gives 30,000 to 35,000 clones, of which 92% were detected only once. The top ten clonotypes cover about 33% of the sample. The material sequenced was CD4+ or CD8+ T cells sorted from blood, taken in a trial of the OX40 agonist ivuxolimab. The source is an adult with an advanced solid tumor such as melanoma, head and neck, liver or kidney cancer.

This clone was counted between two and nine times. The V call is TRBV11-1, the J call TRBJ1-2; 8 nucleotides align to TRBD1. This CDR3 spans 15 amino acids. Germline V gene lookup returns CDR1 SGHAT and CDR2 FQDESV (reference sequence). The ends lost 5 bases at V and 3 bases at J; junction bases unmatched: 8. The CDR3 is CASSPHSGGDYGYTF. DNA of the CDR3: TGTGCCAGCAGCCCCCACTCAGGGGGCGACTATGGCTACACCTTC. The variable domain in full, with the rest retrieved from reference TRBV11-1 and TRBJ1-2, is EAEVAQSPRYKITEKSQAVAFWCDPISGHATLYWYRQILGQGPELLVQFQDESVVDDSQLPKDRFSAERLKGVDSTLKIQPAELGDSAMYLCASSPHSGGDYGYTFGSGTRLTVV.

V and J are TRBV27 and TRBJ1-1; 9 bases are shared with TRBD1. Trimming cost V 2 bases and J 8 bases; bases outside gene matches: 15. CDR3 length equals 17 residues. Germline V gene lookup returns CDR1 MNHEY and CDR2 SMNVEV (reference sequence). The CDR3 region is CASSLEGSGTGRREAFF. In nucleotides, the CDR3 is TGTGCCAGCAGTTTAGAAGGAAGTGGGACAGGGCGTCGAGAAGCTTTCTTT.

The chain links TRBV29-1 to TRBJ2-5; TRBD1 agrees at 8 bases. This CDR3 comprises 15 residues. Germline loops: CDR1 SQVTM, CDR2 ANQGSEA. V shed 3 bases, J shed 2 bases, and the junction held 8 bases outside the gene matches. The CDR3 loop reads CSVEYDRGQQETQYF. In nucleotides, the CDR3 is TGCAGCGTTGAGTACGACAGGGGACAACAAGAGACCCAGTACTTC. The full variable domain, completed using reference TRBV29-1 and TRBJ2-5, is SAVISQKPSRDICQRGTSLTIQCQVDSQVTMMFWYRQQPGQSLTLIATANQGSEATYESGFVIDKFPISRPNLTFSTLTVSNMSPEDSSIYLCSVEYDRGQQETQYFGPGTRLLVL.

This chain joins TRBV29-1 and TRBJ1-5; D unresolved. The CDR3 runs 13 residues. V was cut by 4 bases and J by 7 bases, with 14 bases left in between. Germline V gene lookup returns CDR1 SQVTM and CDR2 ANQGSEA. The CDR3 coding sequence is TGCAGCGTTGCCGAGGTAATGGGGCAGCCCCAGCATTTT. It codes for CSVAEVMGQPQHF. Looking up the rest from reference TRBV29-1 and TRBJ1-5 gives the full variable domain: SAVISQKPSRDICQRGTSLTIQCQVDSQVTMMFWYRQQPGQSLTLIATANQGSEATYESGFVIDKFPISRPNLTFSTLTVSNMSPEDSSIYLCSVAEVMGQPQHFGDGTRLSIL.

This chain uses TRBV4-1 with TRBJ2-1; TRBD2 matches at 9 bases. V trimming: 1 base; J trimming: 10 bases; junction bases outside the gene matches: 8. Germline V gene sequence: CDR1 MGHRA, CDR2 YSYEKL. CDR3 length: 15 amino acids. The CDR3 DNA is TGCGCCAGCAGCCAAGTGGGCGGGAGGGCCTTAGAGCAGTTCTTC. Translation gives CASSQVGGRALEQFF.

The chain uses TRBV27 and TRBJ2-7; D is perhaps TRBD1 (6 bases). The CDR3 is 16 residues long. Germline V gene data show CDR1 as MNHEY and CDR2 as SMNVEV (reference sequence). Trimming pared 5 bases from V and 7 bases from J, leaving 24 bases between. CDR3 DNA sequence: TGTGCCAGCAGTACCCGGGACACCCTGATAGTGTGTGAGCAGTACTTC. Protein product: CASSTRDTLIVCEQYF.

The gene calls are TRBV2 and TRBJ2-7; TRBD2 aligns across 9 bases. Germline lookup yields CDR1 SNHLY and CDR2 FYNNEI. V gave up 8 bases and J gave up 5 bases; unmatched junction bases: 4. This CDR3 has 12 residues. In DNA, the CDR3 is TGTGCCAGCGGGGGACTAGCCCACGAGCAGTACTTC. Its protein is CASGGLAHEQYF.

The chain combines TRBV9 with TRBJ2-2; 7 bases agree with TRBD1. With 3 bases clipped from V and 7 bases from J, the junction kept 6 bases outside the gene matches. The CDR3 is 14 amino acids. Per the germline V gene, CDR1 is SGDLS and CDR2 is YYNGEE. The CDR3 DNA follows: TGTGCCAGCAGCGAACAGGGGTTCGGCGGGGAGCTGTTTTTT. It encodes CASSEQGFGGELFF.

The V gene is TRBV28, the J gene TRBJ2-7; no firm D call. V lost 5 bases and J 0 bases, leaving 5 bases between the germline ends. This CDR3 region has 12 residues. From germline, CDR1 is MDHEN and CDR2 SYDVKM. CDR3 DNA: TGTGCCAGCAGTCCCAGCTCCTACGAGCAGTACTTC. Protein product: CASSPSSYEQYF. The variable domain in full, with the rest retrieved from reference TRBV28 and TRBJ2-7, is DVKVTQSSRYLVKRTGEKVFLECVQDMDHENMFWYRQDPGLGLRLIYFSYDVKMKEKGDIPEGYSVSREKKERFSLILESASTNQTSMYLCASSPSSYEQYFGPGTRLTVT.

The rearrangement joins TRBV10-3 to TRBJ2-5, with 11 bases matching TRBD2. After removal of 11 bases from V and 2 bases from J, the junction contained 7 bases not matched to a gene. Germline loops: CDR1 ENHRY, CDR2 SYGVKD. The CDR3 extends over 14 amino acids. DNA of the CDR3: TGTGCCTCCGGGACTAGCGGACGGCAAGAGACCCAGTACTTC. Translation: CASGTSGRQETQYF.

The chain carries TRBV10-3 and TRBJ2-1; no firm D call. The CDR3 covers 17 residues. From germline, CDR1 is ENHRY and CDR2 SYGVKD. V gave up 2 bases and J gave up 0 bases, with 14 bases separating them. The CDR3 nucleotides read TGTGCCATCAGTGAGGAGATGCGGAGCAGCTCCTACAATGAGCAGTTCTTC. Its translation: CAISEEMRSSSYNEQFF.

The chain recombines TRBV28 with TRBJ1-1, with D hard to call. The CDR3 loop spans 15 amino acids. The V end lost 5 bases, the J end lost 8 bases, and 21 bases lay between the germline ends. CDR1 and CDR2 (germline): MDHEN, SYDVKM. Here the CDR3 reads CASSISGVLFGEAFF. The CDR3 region has the DNA TGTGCCAGCAGTATTTCGGGAGTTCTTTTCGGGGAAGCTTTCTTT.

The J gene is TRBJ2-1, the V gene TRBV5-1, with D tentatively TRBD1 or TRBD2 (5 bases each). CDR3 length equals 14 residues. Trimming shortened V by 3 bases and J by 9 bases, and 16 bases separated the two germline ends. Germline V gene lookup returns CDR1 SGHRS and CDR2 YFSETQ. The CDR3 is CASSWGEGSSEQFF. CDR3 nucleotide sequence: TGCGCCAGCAGCTGGGGCGAGGGTTCGAGTGAGCAGTTCTTC. Looking up the rest from reference TRBV5-1 and TRBJ2-1 gives the full variable domain: KAGVTQTPRYLIKTRGQQVTLSCSPISGHRSVSWYQQTPGQGLQFLFEYFSETQRNKGNFPGRFSGRQFSNSRSEMNVSTLELGDSALYLCASSWGEGSSEQFFGPGTRLTVL.

V and J are TRBV18 and TRBJ2-1; weak D call: TRBD2 (5 bases). Germline CDR1 is KGHSH and CDR2 is LQKENI. V shed 6 bases and J shed 9 bases, with 12 bases lying between them. The CDR3 covers 12 residues. The CDR3 DNA sequence: TGTGCCAGCTCGTCGATCGGAGGTGAGCAGTTCTTC. It encodes CASSSIGGEQFF.

The chain is built from TRBV4-3 and TRBJ2-5; D is ambiguous. Deletions cut 1 base from V and 2 bases from J, with 8 bases between. Germline values: CDR1 LGHNA, CDR2 YSLEER. The CDR3 length is 14 residues. CDR3 sequence (DNA): TGCGCCAGCAGCCAAGGCACAGCTCAAGAGACCCAGTACTTC. This translates into CASSQGTAQETQYF.

V is TRBV5-6 and J is TRBJ1-5; 8 bases are shared with TRBD1. CDR3 length equals 16 residues. The trim removed 3 bases at V and 5 bases at J, leaving 10 bases unmatched. Germline CDR1 SGHDT, CDR2 YYEEEE. This chain's CDR3 is CASSWGPGQDHQPQHF. The CDR3 DNA reads as TGTGCCAGCAGCTGGGGGCCGGGACAGGACCATCAGCCCCAGCATTTT.

The CDR3 coding sequence is TGTGCCAGCAGTTACACAGGGGAGCAAAAAGAGACCCAGTACTTC. Translating gives CASSYTGEQKETQYF. This chain links TRBV6-9 with TRBJ2-5; 7 positions agree with TRBD1. The CDR3 is 15 residues long. CDR1 is MNHGY and CDR2 is SVAAGI in the germline V gene. J lost 3 bases, V lost 3 bases, and 7 bases had no gene match.

V usage is TRBV5-4 and J usage is TRBJ1-1; D ambiguous. The CDR3 has 15 residues. Trimming left V 1 base short and J 0 bases short, with 10 bases between. The V gene's germline CDR1 is SGHNT and CDR2 YYREEE (reference sequence). The CDR3 is CASSLSGRLNTEAFF. CDR3 DNA: TGTGCCAGCAGCTTGAGTGGGCGGTTGAACACTGAAGCTTTCTTT. Full variable domain (rest looked up from reference TRBV5-4 and TRBJ1-1): ETGVTQSPTHLIKTRGQQVTLRCSSQSGHNTVSWYQQALGQGPQFIFQYYREEENGRGNFPPRFSGLQFPNYSSELNVNALELDDSALYLCASSLSGRLNTEAFFGQGTRLTVV.

This chain uses TRBV7-2 with TRBJ1-4; 9 bases line up with TRBD1. The CDR3 is made up of 17 amino acids. The junction had 14 bases not matched to a gene; V was cut back by 5 bases and J by 7 bases. Germline CDR1 is SGHTA and CDR2 is FQGNSA. DNA for the CDR3: TGTGCCAGCAGCCCGACAGGGGGAGGGTATATAGGTGAAAAACTGTTTTTT. Translation gives CASSPTGGGYIGEKLFF. The complete variable domain, with remaining parts taken from reference TRBV7-2 and TRBJ1-4, reads GAGVSQSPSNKVTEKGKDVELRCDPISGHTALYWYRQSLGQGLEFLIYFQGNSAPDKSGLPSDRFSAERTGGSVSTLTIQRTQQEDSAVYLCASSPTGGGYIGEKLFFGSGTQLSVL.